The 19 T cell receptor beta chains reported below all come from one sample, sequenced in a study of cytomegalovirus exposure and HLA in healthy donors. In the PCR, 60 Vbeta and 13 Jbeta primers were used. Profiled with immunoSEQ multiplex PCR; TCRdb holds only in-frame clones, not every one. The sample holds 85,000 to 120,000 clones, around 85% seen once. Source material: PBMCs. Every receptor here comes from a man between 60 and 75 years old in good health and CMV-seronegative.

This rearrangement joins TRBV29-1 to TRBJ1-2; no clear D. The length of the CDR3 is 14 residues. V was shortened by 2 bases and J by 5 bases, with 15 bases between the two germline ends. Germline V gives CDR1 SQVTM, CDR2 ANQGSEA. The DNA for the CDR3 is TGCAGCGTTGAAAATCCAACAACCCTTTATGGCTACACCTTC. Its protein is CSVENPTTLYGYTF.

The rearrangement joins TRBV29-1 to TRBJ1-2, with D possibly TRBD1 on 6 matching bases. Germline V CDR1 and CDR2: SQVTM, ANQGSEA. Trimming cost V 5 bases and J 7 bases, with 14 bases left between them. The CDR3 contains 12 residues. The CDR3 coding sequence is TGCAGCGTTCCCGGGACAAAACTTGGCTACACCTTC. Its protein is CSVPGTKLGYTF.

The CDR3 DNA is TGTGCCAGCAGCGTTAGCGGGGGGTCCTCCTACGAGCAGTACTTC. Translating it yields CASSVSGGSSYEQYF. The chain recombines TRBV6-1 with TRBJ2-7; TRBD2 matches at 10 bases. This CDR3 has 15 residues. With 6 bases clipped from V and 0 bases from J, the junction kept 5 bases outside the gene matches. The germline gives CDR1 MNHNS, CDR2 SASEGT.

V usage is TRBV5-1 and J usage is TRBJ2-7, with 9 bases identical to TRBD1. CDR3 length equals 15 residues. V trimming: 6 bases; J trimming: 6 bases; junction bases outside the gene matches: 13. Looked up from germline, CDR1 is SGHRS and CDR2 is YFSETQ. CDR3 sequence: CASTRAGTGSVEQYF. The CDR3 DNA is TGCGCCAGCACGCGAGCCGGGACAGGGTCTGTCGAGCAGTACTTC.

The chain carries TRBV11-2 and TRBJ2-1; 7 positions match TRBD1. The CDR3 contains 14 residues. Germline V CDR1 and CDR2: SGHAT, FQNNGV. The ends lost 1 base at V and 4 bases at J; junction bases unmatched: 1. CDR3 region: CASSLGTGYNEQFF. Written as DNA, the CDR3 is TGTGCCAGCAGCTTAGGGACAGGTTACAATGAGCAGTTCTTC.

CDR3 bases: TGTGCCAGCAGCTTCGGATTAGCGGGGGGTACGCAGTATTTT. Amino acids: CASSFGLAGGTQYF. This sequence joins TRBV11-1 and TRBJ2-3; TRBD2 aligns across 10 bases. Germline V gene lookup returns CDR1 SGHAT and CDR2 FQDESV (reference sequence). The CDR3 contains 14 residues. Losses at the gene ends were 3 bases for V and 8 bases for J; bases not matched to a gene: 5.

This chain connects TRBV5-1 to TRBJ1-6; 7 bases match TRBD1. CDR3 length: 15 amino acids. The trim removed 1 base at V and 7 bases at J, leaving 5 bases unmatched. CDR1 is SGHRS, CDR2 YFSETQ, per germline. The CDR3 spells CASSLSTGENSPLHF. CDR3 nucleotides: TGCGCCAGCAGCTTGAGCACAGGGGAAAATTCACCCCTCCACTTT.

The gene calls are TRBV14 and TRBJ1-1, with D uncertain. The length of the CDR3 is 14 residues. Germline values: CDR1 SGHDN, CDR2 FVKESK. V gave up 6 bases and J gave up 1 base, with 12 bases separating them. Written as DNA, the CDR3 is TGTGCCAGCAGTGGGCAGCCCCAGAACACTGAAGCTTTCTTT. Translating it yields CASSGQPQNTEAFF. The complete variable domain, with remaining parts taken from reference TRBV14 and TRBJ1-1, reads EAGVTQFPSHSVIEKGQTVTLRCDPISGHDNLYWYRRVMGKEIKFLLHFVKESKQDESGMPNNRFLAERTGGTYSTLKVQPAELEDSGVYFCASSGQPQNTEAFFGQGTRLTVV.

V and J are TRBV5-1 and TRBJ2-7; maybe TRBD2 (5 bases). The germline V gene encodes CDR1 SGHRS and CDR2 YFSETQ. V lost 4 bases and J 3 bases, leaving 14 bases between the germline ends. This CDR3 has 14 amino acids. The CDR3 region has the DNA TGCGCCAGCAGCAAGAGCGGAGAAAACTACGAGCAGTACGTC. This translates into CASSKSGENYEQYV.

The V and J genes are TRBV30 and TRBJ1-2, with D maybe TRBD1 (6 bases). V lost 2 bases and J lost 3, with 16 bases in between. The CDR3 runs 15 residues. Per germline, CDR1 GTSNPN and CDR2 SVGIG (reference sequence). Here the CDR3 reads CAWSYRGGYDYGYTF. CDR3 sequence (DNA): TGTGCCTGGAGTTACCGAGGGGGATACGACTATGGCTACACCTTC.

This sequence joins TRBV5-1 and TRBJ2-3; TRBD2 aligns across 9 bases. Germline lookup yields CDR1 SGHRS and CDR2 YFSETQ. CDR3 length: 14 amino acids. J was trimmed by 2 bases and V by 5 bases; bases with no gene match: 3. Here the CDR3 DNA reads TGCGCCAGCAGGCGGGGGGGGTCCACAGATACGCAGTATTTT. Translation: CASRRGGSTDTQYF.

V and J are TRBV2 and TRBJ2-3; 9 nucleotides line up with TRBD2. V was pared by 7 bases and J by 2 bases, with 7 bases of the junction left unmatched. Germline V gene data show CDR1 as SNHLY and CDR2 as FYNNEI. This CDR3 contains 15 residues. The CDR3 region is CASTDLAGPTDTQYF. The CDR3 region has the DNA TGTGCCAGCACCGACCTAGCGGGGCCCACAGATACGCAGTATTTT.

The chain is built from TRBV6-5 and TRBJ2-5, with 8 bases matching TRBD1. The V and J ends lost 5 bases and 5 bases, in that order; junction bases with no gene match: 10. The CDR3 is 15 residues long. CDR1 MNHEY and CDR2 SVGAGI come from the germline V gene. This chain's CDR3 is CASSPLMDRAETQYF. For the CDR3, the DNA is TGTGCCAGCAGTCCCCTCATGGACAGGGCGGAGACCCAGTACTTC.

The CDR3 loop reads CATRPQFTNEKLFF. DNA of the CDR3: TGTGCCACTAGGCCTCAGTTTACTAATGAAAAACTGTTTTTT. This rearrangement joins TRBV19 to TRBJ1-4; D call uncertain. This CDR3 comprises 14 residues. Germline V lookup: CDR1 LNHDA, CDR2 SQIVND (reference sequence). Trimming pared 10 bases from V and 2 bases from J, leaving 14 bases between.

This clone has a single count. The chain uses TRBV19 and TRBJ1-1; D possibly corresponds to TRBD1 (6 bases). Trimming left V 4 bases short and J 5 bases short, with 23 bases between. CDR1 LNHDA and CDR2 SQIVND come from the germline V gene (reference sequence). CDR3 length equals 17 residues. The CDR3 nucleotides are TGTGCCAGTAGTAGTCGCGAGGGAACAGGGTCGGCGACTGAAGCTTTCTTT. It translates to CASSSREGTGSATEAFF.

This clone was recorded a few times. The chain combines TRBV4-3 with TRBJ1-4; 7 nucleotides agree with TRBD1. Losses at the gene ends were 0 bases for V and 0 bases for J; bases not matched to a gene: 1. The CDR3 has 16 amino acids. The germline V gene encodes CDR1 LGHNA and CDR2 YSLEER. CDR3 coding DNA: TGCGCCAGCAGCCAAGAAGGGACAGCAACTAATGAAAAACTGTTTTTT. This encodes CASSQEGTATNEKLFF.

This sequence joins TRBV7-9 and TRBJ1-2; TRBD1 might be the D (6 bases). This CDR3 contains 16 residues. Germline V CDR1 and CDR2: SEHNR, FQNEAQ (reference sequence). The V gene lost 2 bases and the J gene lost 4 bases, with 17 bases spanning the gap. The CDR3 loop is CASSLKAGERGYGYTF. In DNA form, the CDR3 reads TGTGCCAGCAGCTTAAAAGCAGGGGAACGGGGCTATGGCTACACCTTC.

The genes are TRBV6-5 and TRBJ2-2; 11 bases map to TRBD2. Trimming took 5 bases from V and 2 from J; bases not matched to a gene: 1. Looked up from germline, CDR1 is MNHEY and CDR2 is SVGAGI. This CDR3 comprises 15 residues. DNA of the CDR3: TGTGCCAGCAGTCTAGCGGGGGGCAACACCGGGGAGCTGTTTTTT. It encodes CASSLAGGNTGELFF.

The chain has TRBV7-6 and TRBJ2-6, with D uncertain. CDR3 length: 15 residues. Germline CDR1 is SGHVS and CDR2 is FNYEAQ. Trimming took off 5 bases at V and 0 bases at J, with 8 bases between the two ends. The CDR3 region is CASSPRISGANVLTF. The CDR3 coding sequence is TGTGCCAGCAGCCCCAGGATCTCTGGGGCCAACGTCCTGACTTTC. The full variable domain, rest sourced from reference TRBV7-6 and TRBJ2-6, is GAGVSQSPRYKVTKRGQDVALRCDPISGHVSLYWYRQALGQGPEFLTYFNYEAQQDKSGLPNDRFSAERPEGSISTLTIQRTEQRDSAMYRCASSPRISGANVLTFGAGSRLTVL.